This TCR beta chain was sequenced during a study of Graves' ophthalmopathy and Graves' hyperthyroidism (dated by TCRdb to 2017 to 2018). For context, the study as a whole: Peripheral blood was collected at initial diagnosis, before any treatment. To tell Graves' ophthalmopathy apart from Graves' hyperthyroidism, and to predict which patients would progress to ophthalmopathy, the study relied on TCR beta repertoire signatures. T-cell repertoires of thyroid tissue and blood were compared in 5 or 6 hyperthyroidism patients. Following sampling, methimazole starting at 30 mg daily was administered to hyperthyroidism patients, and high-dose intravenous methylprednisolone was administered to ophthalmopathy patients. In total, 135 blood samples were TCR-sequenced: some 40 ophthalmopathy, some 72 hyperthyroidism and some 17 hyperthyroidism-to-ophthalmopathy patients. To explore V-J signatures that separate ophthalmopathy from hyperthyroidism, a discovery set of approximately 100 patients was enrolled, consisting of roughly 45 with ophthalmopathy and approximately 60 with stable hyperthyroidism. For independent validation, a separate cohort was made up of approximately 19 hyperthyroidism patients plus 17 patients who later progressed from hyperthyroidism to ophthalmopathy. On the study overall, not on this receptor specifically: In cross-validation, the 13-signature model distinguished ophthalmopathy from stable hyperthyroidism with approximately 90% sensitivity and approximately 81% specificity, while in the test set the corresponding values were about 80% and 75%. In validation, the model predicted ophthalmopathy progression with 70.59% sensitivity and 72% to 80% specificity; some 13 predicted patients were CT-confirmed with GO in a median of about 6.1 months. No statistical method was used to set the sample size in advance, and the investigators knew which group each participant was assigned to. Among expanded thyroid clonotypes with frequency above 0.001, most also showed up in blood, which suggests that blood repertoires may reflect the thyroid immune response.

For repertoire sequencing, the TCR beta CDR3 regions were amplified from RNA transcripts. HTBI primers and the Qiagen OneStep RT-PCR kit were used in a first-round RT-PCR, which was followed by a second-round multiplex PCR, size selection and purification. The libraries underwent paired-end sequencing with 100 bp reads on an Illumina HiSeq2000. From the authors' description of their analysis: SOAPnuke was used to process the reads, throwing out any read that had adapters, had uncalled bases, had a mean Phred below 15, or lacked an exact constant-primer or identifier match. COPE v1.2.5 was used to merge the high-quality paired reads. Each unique nucleotide sequence was treated as a clonotype, and MiTCR v1.1 was used to align the clonotypes to the IMGT TRB V, D and J references. The analysis was limited to V-J combinations with a frequency above 0.0001, which together covered approximately 99% of repertoires. A TCR clonal expansion and chaos score per V-J combination was defined as the ratio of F50 clonal expansion to chaos observed in the TCRdist matrix. Welch's t-statistics and random forest were used to reduce the features to about a dozen V-J combinations, which were then used as input to a naive Bayes classifier. The similarity between thyroid and blood repertoires was quantified using the Morisita-Horn index. TCRdb reprocessed the public reads (quality trimming at Q25 with fastp, clone calling with MiXCR) and kept in-frame beta chains. Rows are unified per CDR3 protein, each entry keeping the most common DNA and genes. The V and J calls here are based on TCRdb, not the publication. Within this sample are around 660,000 distinct CDR3 sequences, with 35% to 50% of them counted one time only. 3% to 3.5% of the sample lies in the top ten.

Ophthalmopathy patients had moderately to severely active disease, Clinical Activity Score of at least 3, NOSPECS grade of at least 4, and disease duration under 3 months. Patients with other autoimmune diseases, uncontrolled infections, pregnancy or lactation were excluded from the study. Clinical symptoms, serum thyroxine, TRAb, thyroid ultrasound and orbital computed tomography were used for diagnosis. Using Ficoll-Paque density gradient centrifugation, PBMCs were isolated from 8.5 to 10 ml of fresh peripheral blood. Trizol reagent was used to extract the total RNA, and its quality was then checked on an Agilent 2100 Bioanalyzer. Reading from cysteine to phenylalanine, the CDR3 counts 14 amino acids. Only the CDR3 DNA stays, 42 bases, in frame from base 1. Via the germline V gene (reference sequence), CDR1 is DFQATT and CDR2 SNEGSKA. V is trimmed back by 3 bases and J by 5 bases, and the junction contains 6 bases that no gene match accounts for.

This clonotype appeared a few times. Its binding antigen is unknown. The input lacks base qualities; no much larger clone sits a single base away. This clonotype was obtained from an adult man with Graves' ophthalmopathy. Sequenced input: peripheral blood. Recombination connected TRBV20-1 to TRBJ2-7; 11 central nucleotides agree with TRBD2. The nucleotide sequence reads TGCAGTGCTAGTAATAGCGGGGGGGCCCACGAGCAGTACTTC. Its coded protein is CSASNSGGAHEQYF.